The entry that follows covers one T cell receptor beta chain sequence. Its specificity is not known. An end of the junction differs from the germline gene, which may be a read error. This sample is drawn from a study of beta chain features in type 1 diabetes. Expressed TCRB transcripts were sequenced, since all the RNA that had been isolated was reverse transcribed. Only in-frame clones appear in the TCRdb table, and some are missing; sequencing was by immunoSEQ multiplex PCR. Of hundreds of thousands of clones in the sample, over 12% were seen once. The CDR3 runs to 15 residues. Germline V CDR1 and CDR2: SGDLS, YYNGEE. Purity exceeding 95% was reached by all sorted populations. Points from the study as a whole: Relative to healthy donors, patients appeared to have naive, central memory and Treg TCRB repertoires that were more similar. Amplification by PCR could prefer shorter templates, with the same effect in patients and controls. Patients with Type 1 diabetes showed moderately but significantly shorter TCRB CDR3s in all four CD4+ subsets. The analysis here could not establish whether HLA type shapes TCRB rearrangement.

The clonotype originates from a man aged 18 to 30 with type 1 diabetes. Sample: naive CD4+ T cells from blood. The genes are TRBV9 and TRBJ2-5; D might be TRBD2 (7 bases). DNA of the CDR3: TGTGCCAGCAGCGTAGAGGGGGAGGGGGGGGAGCGGAGGCACTTC. Protein: CASSVEGEGGERRHF.